The T cell receptor (beta chain) described here comes from a study of cytomegalovirus exposure and HLA in healthy donors. This clone was found once. Trimming at V came to 4 bases and at J to 2 bases, leaving 5 bases not matched to a gene. The CDR3 runs 16 residues. Germline lookup yields CDR1 SGHTA and CDR2 FQGNSA. The primer mix had 60 Vbeta and 13 Jbeta primers. This table comes from immunoSEQ multiplex PCR, and its TCRdb copy is limited to in-frame clones, with some not included. The sample lists 170,000 or so clones, 70% to 80% seen once, with 3% to 4.5% in the top ten. The clonotype originates from a woman aged 55-70 years in good health and CMV-seropositive. Sequenced material: PBMCs. This chain uses TRBV7-2 with TRBJ2-6, with 7 bases identical to TRBD1. As DNA, the CDR3 is TGTGCCAGCAGCTCGAACAGGGGAACTGGGGCCAACGTCCTGACTTTC. Translating it yields CASSSNRGTGANVLTF.